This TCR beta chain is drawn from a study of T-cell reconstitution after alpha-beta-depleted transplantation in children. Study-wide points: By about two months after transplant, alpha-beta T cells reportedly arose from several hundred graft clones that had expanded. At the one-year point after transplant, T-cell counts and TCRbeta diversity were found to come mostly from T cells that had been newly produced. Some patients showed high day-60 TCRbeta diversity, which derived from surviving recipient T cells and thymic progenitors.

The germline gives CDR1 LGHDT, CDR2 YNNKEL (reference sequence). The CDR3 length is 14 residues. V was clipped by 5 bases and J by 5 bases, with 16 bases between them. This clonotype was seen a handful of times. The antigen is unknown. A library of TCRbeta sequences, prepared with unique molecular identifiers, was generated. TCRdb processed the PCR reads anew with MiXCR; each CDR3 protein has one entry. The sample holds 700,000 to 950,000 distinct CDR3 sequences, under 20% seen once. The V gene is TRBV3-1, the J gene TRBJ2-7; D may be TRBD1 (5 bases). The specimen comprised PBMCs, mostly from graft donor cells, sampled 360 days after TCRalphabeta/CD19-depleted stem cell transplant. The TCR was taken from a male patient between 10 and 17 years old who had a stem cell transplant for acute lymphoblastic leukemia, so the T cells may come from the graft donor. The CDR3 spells CASSRQIFGNEQYF. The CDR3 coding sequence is TGTGCCAGCAGCAGACAGATTTTTGGCAACGAGCAGTACTTC.